This T cell receptor (beta chain) emerged from a study of blood T cell repertoires in COVID-19. Study information: The United States, Italy and Spain provided the acute and convalescent COVID-19 samples. Sample material is recorded as cDNA or gDNA derived from T cells, B-cell-depleted T cells, or PBMCs.

Clinical histories supplied by participants themselves formed the basis of cohort assignment. Under the authors' procedure: Cell counts per sample came from amplifying reference gene primers. Only in-frame clones appear in the TCRdb table, and some are missing; sequencing was by immunoSEQ multiplex PCR. That table supplies the V and J calls and clone size; D and trimming were determined from the DNA. This sample has under 250,000 clones, with roughly 85% found just once. Germline CDR1 SNHLY, CDR2 FYNNEI. The CDR3 runs to 13 residues. Trimming cost V 11 bases and J 5 bases, with 18 bases left between them.

The source is a woman aged 45-59 years with acute COVID-19. Sequenced: PBMCs or T cells enriched from blood (not recorded which). V is TRBV2 and J is TRBJ1-1, with D possibly TRBD1 on 5 matching bases. The CDR3 DNA reads TGTGCCGGACAACTCGCAGTGGGGACTGAAGCTTTCTTT. Translation gives CAGQLAVGTEAFF.